This TCR beta chain was profiled in a study of blood T cell repertoires in COVID-19. Study background: Both acute and convalescent COVID-19 samples were obtained from the United States, Italy and Spain. PBMCs, B-cell-depleted T cells, or T cells were the source of the cDNA or gDNA that made up the material.

Original methodology: Cell counts per sample came from amplifying reference gene primers. The assay was immunoSEQ multiplex PCR, and TCRdb's table has in-frame clones only and misses some. From that table come the V and J calls and clone size; the DNA was used to work out D and trimming. The top ten hold 38% of the sample, which has some 150,000 clones, around four fifths seen once. Sequenced input: peripheral blood. The clonotype comes from a human donor in a cohort sampled during active COVID-19.

The CDR3 sequence: CASSQEGVSWVGNGYTF. DNA for the CDR3: TGCGCCAGCAGCCAAGAAGGGGTTTCGTGGGTAGGGAACGGCTACACCTTC. The chain has TRBV4-1 and TRBJ1-2; maybe TRBD1 (5 bases). Trimming took off 0 bases at V and 8 bases at J, with 22 bases between the two ends. Germline assignment: CDR1 MGHRA and CDR2 YSYEKL. This CDR3 has 17 residues.